Listed below are T cell receptor beta chains from one sample, sequenced in a study of blood T cell repertoires in COVID-19. Assay used: immunoSEQ multiplex PCR; TCRdb lists only in-frame clones, some missing. Among 34,000 or so clones listed, approximately 90% were seen once. The sequenced sample consisted of peripheral blood. These receptors all come from a man in his sixties with active or convalescent COVID-19. Both conserved end residues are part of each CDR3. The order of the fields is clone size, V gene, J gene, D gene, CDR3 DNA, CDR3 protein. D genes are given only for firm matches. Some rows mark clone size as missing; the rest say once, few, many or name a class of expanded clone.

clone size: NA
V gene: TRBV15
J gene: TRBJ1-1
D gene: NA
CDR3 DNA: TGTGCCACCAGCATCTCTGCAGGGACTACTGAAGCTTTCTTT
CDR3 protein: CATSISAGTTEAFF

clone size: NA
V gene: TRBV21-1
J gene: TRBJ1-2
D gene: NA
CDR3 DNA: TGTGCCAGCAGCAAAGAAGTACGGACAGGGGGCTGTGGCTACACCTTC
CDR3 protein: CASSKEVRTGGCGYTF

clone size: NA
V gene: TRBV9
J gene: TRBJ2-3
D gene: NA
CDR3 DNA: TGTGCCAGCAGCCGGACACCTTCAGATACGCAGTATTTT
CDR3 protein: CASSRTPSDTQYF

clone size: NA
V gene: TRBV19
J gene: TRBJ1-4
D gene: NA
CDR3 DNA: TGTGCCAGTAGTACCCTCGTTCATGAAAAACTGTTTTTT
CDR3 protein: CASSTLVHEKLFF

clone size: NA
V gene: TRBV10-2
J gene: TRBJ1-4
D gene: TRBD1
CDR3 DNA: TGCGCCAGCAGCGACAGGGGGCGGGATGAAAAACTGTTTTTT
CDR3 protein: CASSDRGRDEKLFF

clone size: NA
V gene: TRBV15
J gene: TRBJ2-7
D gene: NA
CDR3 DNA: TGTGCCACCAGCAGAGGGGGAGCGAACTCCTACGAGCAGTACTTC
CDR3 protein: CATSRGGANSYEQYF

clone size: NA
V gene: TRBV5-1
J gene: TRBJ1-1
D gene: NA
CDR3 DNA: TGCGCCAGCAGCTTTAGCGGGAACACTGAAGCTTTCTTT
CDR3 protein: CASSFSGNTEAFF

clone size: NA
V gene: TRBV5-4
J gene: TRBJ2-3
D gene: TRBD1
CDR3 DNA: TGTGCCAGCAGCGGGGACAGGGCCGGCACAGATACGCAGTATTTT
CDR3 protein: CASSGDRAGTDTQYF

clone size: NA
V gene: TRBV25-1
J gene: TRBJ1-4
D gene: TRBD1
CDR3 DNA: TGTGCCAGCAGTAAGGACAGGGGGTATAATGAAAAACTGTTTTTT
CDR3 protein: CASSKDRGYNEKLFF

clone size: NA
V gene: TRBV28
J gene: TRBJ1-6
D gene: NA
CDR3 DNA: TGTGCCAGCAGGCAAAGGGGAGCGGGAAATTCACCCCTCCACTTT
CDR3 protein: CASRQRGAGNSPLHF

clone size: NA
V gene: TRBV9
J gene: TRBJ2-7
D gene: NA
CDR3 DNA: TGTGCCAGCAGCCCCAACGGTCCCTACGAGCAGTACTTC
CDR3 protein: CASSPNGPYEQYF

clone size: NA
V gene: TRBV5-4
J gene: TRBJ1-2
D gene: NA
CDR3 DNA: TGTGCCAGCAGCCAGGATCCAGGGGCGAAAGGTGGCTACACCTTC
CDR3 protein: CASSQDPGAKGGYTF

clone size: NA
V gene: TRBV5-1
J gene: TRBJ2-5
D gene: NA
CDR3 DNA: TGCGCCAGCAGTGAACAGCAAGAGACCCAGTACTTC
CDR3 protein: CASSEQQETQYF

clone size: NA
V gene: TRBV30
J gene: TRBJ1-4
D gene: TRBD1
CDR3 DNA: TGTGCCTGGAATCCCGGGGGACAGGTTAATGAAAAACTGTTTTTT
CDR3 protein: CAWNPGGQVNEKLFF

clone size: NA
V gene: TRBV5-1
J gene: TRBJ1-1
D gene: NA
CDR3 DNA: TGCGCCAGCAGCTTGGGTACAGGGAGGGGGAGCACTGAAGCTTTCTTT
CDR3 protein: CASSLGTGRGSTEAFF

clone size: NA
V gene: TRBV10-3
J gene: TRBJ1-1
D gene: TRBD1
CDR3 DNA: TGTGCCGCCGGGGGCACAGGGGGTGCGACTGAAGCTTTCTTT
CDR3 protein: CAAGGTGGATEAFF

clone size: NA
V gene: TRBV27
J gene: TRBJ1-5
D gene: NA
CDR3 DNA: TGTGCCAGCAGTGACCACCACGGGGGGAATCAGCCCCAGCATTTT
CDR3 protein: CASSDHHGGNQPQHF

clone size: once
V gene: TRBV14
J gene: TRBJ2-7
D gene: TRBD2
CDR3 DNA: TGTGCCAGCAGCTTAGTGGGGGGGGCCTACGAGCAGTACTTC
CDR3 protein: CASSLVGGAYEQYF

clone size: NA
V gene: TRBV11-2
J gene: TRBJ2-7
D gene: NA
CDR3 DNA: TGTGCCAGCAGCTTAGGGACTCTTCGTGAGCAGTACTTC
CDR3 protein: CASSLGTLREQYF

clone size: NA
V gene: TRBV6-1
J gene: TRBJ2-1
D gene: TRBD1
CDR3 DNA: TGTGCCAGCAGTGGAGCAGGGGGCGCATGGCGACAGTTCTTC
CDR3 protein: CASSGAGGAWRQFF

clone size: once
V gene: TRBV6-2/TRBV6-3
J gene: TRBJ1-1
D gene: TRBD1
CDR3 DNA: TGTGCCAGCAGTTACGTACGGGACAGGGGGGGCACTGAAGCTTTCTTT
CDR3 protein: CASSYVRDRGGTEAFF

clone size: NA
V gene: TRBV7-9
J gene: TRBJ1-5
D gene: NA
CDR3 DNA: TGTGCCAGCAGCCTTGGGGGCAGGTATCAGCCCCAGCATTTT
CDR3 protein: CASSLGGRYQPQHF

clone size: NA
V gene: TRBV21-1
J gene: TRBJ1-5
D gene: NA
CDR3 DNA: TGTGCCAGCAGCAAAGACGTCCATTACGGTCAGCCCCAGCATTTT
CDR3 protein: CASSKDVHYGQPQHF